The entry that follows covers one T cell receptor (beta chain) sequence. Recruits, aged about 18 to 95 years, lived in 24 US areas. Cohort 3 recovered donors had two negative PCRs, clearance, or symptom resolution. The CDR3 is made up of 11 amino acids. Per the germline V gene, CDR1 is MNHNY and CDR2 is SVGAGI (reference sequence). V lost 5 bases to trimming and J lost 8 bases, with 9 bases between them. The data were obtained in a study of blood T cell repertoires in COVID-19. As for the study in general: The samples span acute and convalescent COVID-19 from the United States, Italy and Spain.

In the source study's methods: It was from reference gene primer amplification that nucleated cell counts were estimated. Some clones are missing from TCRdb's copy, which holds only in-frame ones; the method was immunoSEQ multiplex PCR. Clone size and the V and J calls come from that table; the DNA yielded D and trimming. The data show around 400,000 clones, with roughly 86% seen just once and about 1.7% held by the top ten. The source is a woman between 25 and 40 years old who had recovered from COVID-19. The sample consisted of PBMCs or T cells enriched from blood (not recorded which). The chain links TRBV6-6 to TRBJ1-1; a possible D gene is TRBD1 (6 bases). Written as DNA, the CDR3 is TGTGCCAGCAGTCCGACAGGAGAAGCTTTCTTT. Its translation: CASSPTGEAFF.